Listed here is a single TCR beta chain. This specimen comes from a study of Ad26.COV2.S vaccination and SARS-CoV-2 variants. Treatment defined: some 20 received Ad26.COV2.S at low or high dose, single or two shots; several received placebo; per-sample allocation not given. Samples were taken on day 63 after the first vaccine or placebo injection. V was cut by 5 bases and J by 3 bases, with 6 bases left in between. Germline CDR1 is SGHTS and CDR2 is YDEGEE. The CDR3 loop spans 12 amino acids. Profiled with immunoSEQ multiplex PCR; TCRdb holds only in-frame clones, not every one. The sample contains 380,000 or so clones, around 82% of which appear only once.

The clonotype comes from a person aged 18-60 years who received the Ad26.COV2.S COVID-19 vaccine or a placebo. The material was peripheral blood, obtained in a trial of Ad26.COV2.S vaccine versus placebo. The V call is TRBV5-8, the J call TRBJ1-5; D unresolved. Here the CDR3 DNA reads TGTGCCAGCAGATTCACCAATCAGCCCCAGCATTTT. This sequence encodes CASRFTNQPQHF.